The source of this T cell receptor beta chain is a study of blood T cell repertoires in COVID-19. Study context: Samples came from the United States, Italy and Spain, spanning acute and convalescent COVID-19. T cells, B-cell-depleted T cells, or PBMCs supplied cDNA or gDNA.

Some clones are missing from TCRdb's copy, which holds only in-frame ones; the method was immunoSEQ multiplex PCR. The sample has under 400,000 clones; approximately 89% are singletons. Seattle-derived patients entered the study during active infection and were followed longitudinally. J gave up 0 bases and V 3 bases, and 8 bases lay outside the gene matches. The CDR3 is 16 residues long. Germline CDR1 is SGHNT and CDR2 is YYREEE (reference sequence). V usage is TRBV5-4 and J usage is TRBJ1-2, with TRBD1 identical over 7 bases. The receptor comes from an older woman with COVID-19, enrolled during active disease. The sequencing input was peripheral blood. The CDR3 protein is CASSSHGQGANYGYTF. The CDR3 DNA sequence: TGTGCCAGCAGCTCCCATGGTCAGGGGGCTAACTATGGCTACACCTTC.